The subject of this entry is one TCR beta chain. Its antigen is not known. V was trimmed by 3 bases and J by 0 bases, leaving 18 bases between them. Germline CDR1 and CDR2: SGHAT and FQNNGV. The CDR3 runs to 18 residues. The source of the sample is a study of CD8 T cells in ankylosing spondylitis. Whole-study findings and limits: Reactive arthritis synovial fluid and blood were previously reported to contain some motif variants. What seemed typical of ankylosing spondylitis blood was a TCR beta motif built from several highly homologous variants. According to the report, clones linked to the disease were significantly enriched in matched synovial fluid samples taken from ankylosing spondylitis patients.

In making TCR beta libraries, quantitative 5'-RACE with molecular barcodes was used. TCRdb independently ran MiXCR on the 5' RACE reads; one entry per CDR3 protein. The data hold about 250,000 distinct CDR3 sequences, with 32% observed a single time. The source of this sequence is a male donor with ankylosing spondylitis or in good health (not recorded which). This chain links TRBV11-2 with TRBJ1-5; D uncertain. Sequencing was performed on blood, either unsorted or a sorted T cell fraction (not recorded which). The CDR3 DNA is TGTGCCAGCAGCTTGGGCACTGCCCCTGCATATAGCAATCAGCCCCAGCATTTT. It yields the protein CASSLGTAPAYSNQPQHF.